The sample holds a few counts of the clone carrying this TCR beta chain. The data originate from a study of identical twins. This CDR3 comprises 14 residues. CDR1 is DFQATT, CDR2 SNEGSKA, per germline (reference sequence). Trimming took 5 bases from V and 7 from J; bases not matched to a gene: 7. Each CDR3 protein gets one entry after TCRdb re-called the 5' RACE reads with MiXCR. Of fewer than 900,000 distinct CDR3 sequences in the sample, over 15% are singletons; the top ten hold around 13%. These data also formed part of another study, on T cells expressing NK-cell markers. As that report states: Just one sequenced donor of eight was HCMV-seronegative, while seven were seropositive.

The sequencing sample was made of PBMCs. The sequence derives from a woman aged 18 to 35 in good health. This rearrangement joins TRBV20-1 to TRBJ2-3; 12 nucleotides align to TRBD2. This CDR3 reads CSAELAGGVNTQYF. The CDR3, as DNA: TGCAGTGCTGAGCTAGCGGGAGGGGTAAATACGCAGTATTTT.